These T cell receptor beta chains were read from a single sample in a study of CD8 T cells in Susac syndrome. A single record per CDR3 protein comes from TCRdb applying MiXCR to the immunoSEQ multiplex PCR reads. The sample contains a few hundred thousand distinct CDR3 sequences, approximately 89% of which appear only once. Sequencing was done on a sample of CD8+ T cells from PBMCs. These receptors were obtained from a human donor with multiple sclerosis. Both conserved end residues are part of each CDR3. The D gene is left open where the match is weak. Expanded clones get a size class; other rows say once, few or many, or leave the size out.

cdr3_length,d_call,clone_size,j_call,v_call,cdr3_aa,cdr3_nt
13,-,-,TRBJ2-1,TRBV6-5,CASSFSEINEQFF,TGTGCCAGCAGCTTCTCGGAGATCAATGAGCAGTTCTTC
13,TRBD2,-,TRBJ2-1,TRBV2,CASSGGLNNEQFF,TGTGCCAGCAGTGGGGGACTAAACAATGAGCAGTTCTTC
17,-,-,TRBJ2-6,TRBV3-1,CASSPIGAGNGANVLTF,TGTGCCAGCAGCCCTATAGGGGCGGGGAATGGGGCCAACGTCCTGACTTTC
12,-,-,TRBJ2-2,TRBV10-3,CAISVGTGELFF,TGTGCCATCAGTGTGGGCACCGGGGAGCTGTTTTTT
13,TRBD2,-,TRBJ2-5,TRBV12-3/TRBV12-4,CASSPTSLETQYF,TGTGCCAGCAGTCCGACTAGCTTAGAGACCCAGTACTTC
17,-,once,TRBJ1-2,TRBV5-4,CASTTTLNRRGAYGYTF,TGTGCCAGCACCACGACACTTAATCGCAGGGGCGCCTATGGCTACACCTTC
16,-,-,TRBJ1-2,TRBV12-5,CASGFETVDTNYGYTF,TGTGCTAGTGGTTTCGAGACAGTCGACACTAACTATGGCTACACCTTC
16,TRBD2,once,TRBJ2-5,TRBV7-7,CASSPPLAGVMETQYF,TGTGCTAGCAGCCCCCCCCTGGCGGGAGTCATGGAGACCCAGTACTTC
15,-,-,TRBJ2-7,TRBV5-1,CASSPDMDETYEQYF,TGCGCCAGCAGCCCCGACATGGATGAAACCTACGAGCAGTACTTC
14,-,-,TRBJ2-5,TRBV4-1,CASSQKLAGETQYF,TGCGCCAGCAGCCAGAAGCTAGCTGGAGAGACCCAGTACTTC
14,-,-,TRBJ1-5,TRBV13,CASSSRQADQPQHF,TGTGCCAGCAGCTCAAGACAGGCTGATCAGCCCCAGCATTTT
15,TRBD2,-,TRBJ2-3,TRBV11-2,CASSIAGGPTDTQYF,TGTGCCAGCAGCATAGCGGGAGGGCCGACAGATACGCAGTATTTT
16,TRBD2,-,TRBJ2-1,TRBV10-3,CAISPPIAGAYNEQFF,TGTGCCATCAGTCCCCCAATAGCGGGGGCCTACAATGAGCAGTTCTTC
17,TRBD2,-,TRBJ2-3,TRBV4-1,CASSPDPGGRATDTQYF,TGCGCCAGCAGCCCCGACCCGGGCGGGAGGGCCACAGATACGCAGTATTTT
15,TRBD1,-,TRBJ1-5,TRBV4-1,CASSRGGQGGQPQHF,TGCGCCAGCAGCCGAGGGGGACAGGGGGGGCAGCCCCAGCATTTT
12,-,-,TRBJ2-1,TRBV11-2,CASRSRVDEQFF,TGTGCCAGCAGATCCAGGGTCGATGAGCAGTTCTTC
15,TRBD2,-,TRBJ2-1,TRBV20-1,CSAEAGTSRKNEQFF,TGCAGTGCTGAAGCCGGGACTAGCAGAAAGAATGAGCAGTTCTTC
14,-,-,TRBJ2-7,TRBV20-1,CSARGLDTTYEQYF,TGCAGTGCTCGAGGACTTGACACTACCTACGAGCAGTACTTC
14,-,-,TRBJ1-6,TRBV6-1,CASSQYPENSPLHF,TGTGCCAGCAGCCAGTACCCCGAGAATTCACCCCTCCACTTT
12,-,-,TRBJ2-7,TRBV5-1,CASSRGGLEQYF,TGCGCCAGCAGCCGGGGCGGATTGGAGCAGTACTTC
15,TRBD1,-,TRBJ1-2,TRBV5-1,CASSLAGQGSRRYTF,TGCGCCAGCAGCTTGGCGGGACAGGGGTCTAGGCGCTACACCTTC
16,-,-,TRBJ1-5,TRBV4-1,CASSQVTGYSNQPQHF,TGCGCCAGCAGCCAAGTTACAGGTTATAGCAATCAGCCCCAGCATTTT
14,TRBD2,-,TRBJ2-7,TRBV12-3/TRBV12-4,CASSFASGRGEQYF,TGTGCCAGCAGTTTCGCGAGCGGGAGAGGTGAGCAGTACTTC
14,TRBD2,-,TRBJ2-7,TRBV5-1,CASSAGGYEDEQYF,TGCGCCAGCAGCGCGGGGGGCTACGAGGACGAGCAGTACTTC
15,-,-,TRBJ1-5,TRBV4-1,CASSQDAGGNQPQHF,TGCGCCAGCAGCCAAGATGCCGGGGGCAATCAGCCCCAGCATTTT
15,-,-,TRBJ2-6,TRBV11-1,CASSSEEPWANVLTF,TGTGCCAGCAGCTCTGAAGAACCCTGGGCCAACGTCCTGACTTTC
15,TRBD1,-,TRBJ1-6,TRBV2,CASSEPTGVVSPLHF,TGTGCCAGCAGTGAACCGACAGGGGTGGTTTCACCCCTCCACTTT
15,-,-,TRBJ1-5,TRBV6-5,CASRLFEAPMWPQHF,TGTGCCAGCAGGCTTTTTGAGGCCCCCATGTGGCCCCAGCATTTT
15,TRBD1,-,TRBJ1-1,TRBV20-1,CSARDRSRETTEAFF,TGCAGTGCCAGGGACAGGTCAAGGGAGACCACTGAAGCTTTCTTT
15,-,-,TRBJ2-6,TRBV2,CASSETGFGANVLTF,TGTGCCAGCAGTGAAACAGGGTTTGGGGCCAACGTCCTGACTTTC